These 22 T cell receptor beta chains originate from one sample sequenced in a study of shared clonotypes between healthy human individuals. The repertoire was sequenced with immunoSEQ multiplex PCR; TCRdb's copy has only in-frame clones and lacks some. This sample has about 710,000 clones, with over 55% found just once. The sequenced sample was memory CD4+ T cells sorted from blood. The subset was: CD45RA-negative fraction. These receptors all stem from a woman in her twenties or thirties in good health.

This clone was picked up many times. The chain is built from TRBV5-1 and TRBJ2-3, with D unclear. This CDR3 spans 14 amino acids. V shed 7 bases and J shed 4 bases, with 16 bases lying between them. Germline V gene lookup returns CDR1 SGHRS and CDR2 YFSETQ. The CDR3: CASGSVDEADTQYF. CDR3 coding DNA: TGCGCCAGCGGTTCTGTGGATGAGGCAGATACGCAGTATTTT.

This chain joins TRBV20-1 and TRBJ2-4, with TRBD1 matching 9 bases. Per germline, CDR1 DFQATT and CDR2 SNEGSKA (reference sequence). The V and J ends lost 7 bases and 12 bases, in that order; junction bases with no gene match: 7. The CDR3 loop spans 11 amino acids. The CDR3 loop is CSGGTGWTQYF. The CDR3 DNA reads as TGCAGTGGCGGGACAGGGTGGACTCAGTACTTC.

This clone showed up just a few times. V is TRBV4-1 and J is TRBJ2-2; possibly TRBD1 for D (5 bases). V was trimmed by 4 bases and J by 7 bases, leaving 16 bases between them. The CDR3 is 15 residues long. Germline lookup yields CDR1 MGHRA and CDR2 YSYEKL. DNA of the CDR3: TGCGCCAGCAGCCTCCGCGACTTAAGGGGCGGGGAGCTGTTTTTT. Residues: CASSLRDLRGGELFF.

The sample holds many counts of this clone. The chain joins TRBV5-1 to TRBJ2-7; D tentatively reads TRBD1 or TRBD2 (5 bases each). Germline CDR1 and CDR2: SGHRS and YFSETQ. The V end lost 0 bases, the J end lost 6 bases, and 22 bases lay between the germline ends. This CDR3 contains 17 residues. DNA for the CDR3: TGCGCCAGCAGCTTGGAACGGGCCAACGAATGGGACCGCGAGCAGTACTTC. Protein: CASSLERANEWDREQYF.

The chain carries TRBV28 and TRBJ2-1; perhaps TRBD2 as D (6 bases). The CDR3 extends over 11 amino acids. From germline, CDR1 is MDHEN and CDR2 SYDVKM. Trimming removed 8 bases from V and 15 bases from J, with 17 bases in between. The CDR3 DNA reads TGTGCCAGCCCTTCGACTAGGCGAGTGTTCTTC. It encodes CASPSTRRVFF.

The chain recombines TRBV4-2 with TRBJ2-3, with a weak D call TRBD1 (6 bases). This CDR3 has 17 amino acids. The V and J ends lost 0 bases and 0 bases respectively, with 13 bases between them. Germline assignment: CDR1 LGHNA and CDR2 YNFKEQ. The CDR3 DNA reads TGTGCCAGCAGCCAAGATAGGGTGGGGGCTAGCACAGATACGCAGTATTTT. This sequence encodes CASSQDRVGASTDTQYF.

CDR3 protein: CASSLAGGGPSSYEQYF. The CDR3 bases are TGTGCCAGCAGCTTAGCCGGGGGAGGGCCCTCTTCATACGAGCAGTACTTC. This sequence joins TRBV7-6 and TRBJ2-7; 7 bases are a match to TRBD2. The CDR3 runs to 17 residues. Trimming took 0 bases from V and 4 from J; bases not matched to a gene: 12. The V gene's germline CDR1 is SGHVS and CDR2 FNYEAQ.

V gene TRBV11-3 combines with J gene TRBJ1-1; 8 bases match TRBD1. The CDR3 totals 15 residues. CDR1 is SGHNT and CDR2 is YENEEA in the germline V gene. The trim removed 3 bases at V and 8 bases at J, leaving 11 bases unmatched. The CDR3 sequence is CASSFSGTGGREAFF. CDR3 bases: TGTGCCAGCAGCTTTTCCGGGACAGGAGGCAGAGAAGCTTTCTTT.

The chain carries TRBV18 and TRBJ2-2, with TRBD2 as a possible D gene (6 bases). The CDR3 covers 16 residues. V lost 4 bases, J lost 4 bases, and 16 bases lay in between. Germline loops: CDR1 KGHSH, CDR2 LQKENI. The CDR3 is CASSLSGVPRTGELFF. The DNA for the CDR3 is TGTGCCAGCTCACTATCGGGAGTCCCTCGCACCGGGGAGCTGTTTTTT.

This sequence joins TRBV19 and TRBJ1-3; a weak D match, TRBD1 (5 bases). This CDR3 contains 16 residues. The ends were cut back, 6 bases at V and 0 bases at J, with 15 bases in the middle. Germline loops: CDR1 LNHDA, CDR2 SQIVND (reference sequence). The CDR3 bases are TGTGCCAGTAGCACTCCCTGGGGGTTCTCTGGAAACACCATATATTTT. Its protein is CASSTPWGFSGNTIYF.

The chain couples TRBV5-1 to TRBJ1-4, with D unclear. V was shortened by 4 bases and J by 8 bases, with 21 bases between the two germline ends. This CDR3 is 16 amino acids long. Germline loops: CDR1 SGHRS, CDR2 YFSETQ. CDR3 in amino acids: CASSPYPGDFPEKLFF. The CDR3 DNA sequence: TGCGCCAGCAGCCCCTACCCCGGCGACTTTCCCGAAAAACTGTTTTTT.

The rearrangement links TRBV5-1 to TRBJ1-1, with unresolved D. The germline gives CDR1 SGHRS, CDR2 YFSETQ. The CDR3 loop spans 14 amino acids. The ends were cut back, 3 bases at V and 1 base at J, with 10 bases in the middle. The CDR3 protein is CASSSAISNTEAFF. CDR3 nucleotide sequence: TGCGCCAGCAGCTCGGCAATCTCGAACACTGAAGCTTTCTTT.

The chain combines TRBV7-9 with TRBJ2-3; D not certain. V was cut by 4 bases and J by 3 bases, with 11 bases left in between. Germline values: CDR1 SEHNR, CDR2 FQNEAQ (reference sequence). This CDR3 contains 14 residues. In DNA form, the CDR3 reads TGTGCCAGCAGCTCCGCCTGGGGAACAGATACGCAGTATTTT. Its protein product is CASSSAWGTDTQYF.

This clone was recorded a few times. The chain couples TRBV11-3 to TRBJ2-7; no reliable D call. The CDR3 is 14 amino acids. The V end was cut by 2 bases, the J end by 0 bases, with 8 bases between. Germline V gene data show CDR1 as SGHNT and CDR2 as YENEEA. In DNA form, the CDR3 reads TGTGCCAGCAGCTTATCCGGAAACTCCTACGAGCAGTACTTC. Amino acids: CASSLSGNSYEQYF.

The V gene is TRBV30, the J gene TRBJ1-4, with TRBD1 matching over 10 bases. The germline V gene has CDR1 GTSNPN and CDR2 SVGIG (reference sequence). Trimming took 0 bases from V and 0 from J; bases not matched to a gene: 1. The CDR3 runs to 16 residues. This CDR3 reads CAWSVGQGTTNEKLFF. In nucleotides, the CDR3 is TGTGCCTGGAGTGTGGGACAGGGGACAACTAATGAAAAACTGTTTTTT.

The chain carries TRBV30 and TRBJ1-5, with TRBD1 as a possible D gene (6 bases). CDR1 and CDR2 (germline): GTSNPN, SVGIG (reference sequence). The CDR3 is made up of 14 amino acids. With 4 bases removed from V and 9 bases from J, the gap between germline ends came to 19 bases. CDR3 in DNA: TGTGCCTGGAACCCCGGGACACGCTCTGGGCCCCAGCATTTT. Translation gives CAWNPGTRSGPQHF.

This clone was recorded once. This chain uses TRBV27 with TRBJ1-5; no firm D call. Trimming stripped 8 bases from V and 3 bases from J, with 8 bases between. This CDR3 contains 12 residues. Germline lookup yields CDR1 MNHEY and CDR2 SMNVEV (reference sequence). DNA of the CDR3: TGTGCCAGCGCCCGGAACAATCAGCCCCAGCATTTT. Its protein product is CASARNNQPQHF.

This chain uses TRBV2 with TRBJ2-1; a weak D match, TRBD1 (6 bases). This CDR3 is 16 amino acids long. CDR1 is SNHLY, CDR2 FYNNEI, per germline. The V end lost 6 bases, the J end lost 3 bases, and 18 bases lay between the germline ends. The CDR3 reads CASSRGRGNLYNEQFF. The CDR3, as DNA: TGTGCCAGCAGCAGGGGTCGTGGCAACCTCTACAATGAGCAGTTCTTC.

The V and J genes are TRBV29-1 and TRBJ1-1, with a tentative D call TRBD1 (6 bases). The CDR3 sequence is 13 residues long. Germline-derived CDR1 and CDR2 are SQVTM and ANQGSEA. V was pared by 4 bases and J by 2 bases, with 11 bases between. CDR3 amino acids: CSVGNRANTEAFF. In DNA, the CDR3 is TGCAGCGTTGGAAACAGGGCAAACACTGAAGCTTTCTTT.

The CDR3 is CATHGTGSSNEQFF. The CDR3 nucleotides read TGTGCCACACACGGGACAGGGAGTAGCAATGAGCAGTTCTTC. The chain links TRBV6-6 to TRBJ2-1; TRBD1 matches 9 bases. Germline V gene data show CDR1 as MNHNY and CDR2 as SVGAGI (reference sequence). V lost 10 bases and J lost 6; bases outside the gene matches: 10. CDR3 length equals 14 residues.

The chain carries TRBV27 and TRBJ1-5; D unclear. CDR3 size: 13 residues. Deletions cut 0 bases from V and 4 bases from J, with 4 bases between. Germline values: CDR1 MNHEY, CDR2 SMNVEV (reference sequence). In DNA, the CDR3 is TGTGCCAGCAGTTTATCGGGGAATCAGCCCCAGCATTTT. Residues: CASSLSGNQPQHF.

The chain recombines TRBV6-5 with TRBJ1-2, with TRBD1 matching over 9 bases. The CDR3 has 13 amino acids. Losses at the gene ends were 9 bases for V and 3 bases for J; bases not matched to a gene: 5. CDR1 is MNHEY, CDR2 SVGAGI, per germline. This CDR3 reads CASGDREYYGYTF. CDR3 DNA: TGTGCCAGTGGGGACAGGGAATACTATGGCTACACCTTC.